The 23 T cell receptor beta chains given below trace back to one sample, sequenced in a study of radiation and T cells in renal cell carcinoma. Treatment reported: treatment-naive control, cytoreductive nephrectomy. Clones were read by immunoSEQ multiplex PCR, and TCRdb kept only the in-frame ones, dropping some. The sample carries over 15,000 clones, approximately 56% recorded once. The sequencing used tumor tissue, collected from a patient whose treatment was nephrectomy without radiotherapy. These receptors all stem from a man in his forties or fifties with renal cell carcinoma.

The chain has TRBV6-6 and TRBJ1-6; D uncertain. V lost 6 bases, J lost 7 bases, and 16 bases lay in between. The CDR3 totals 15 residues. Germline assignment: CDR1 MNHNY and CDR2 SVGAGI (reference sequence). CDR3 nucleotides: TGTGCCAGCAGCACCAACCCAGTTCTAAATTCACCCCTCCACTTT. It encodes CASSTNPVLNSPLHF.

This clone was picked up a small number of times. The chain couples TRBV6-1 to TRBJ2-4; no reliable D call. This CDR3 region has 13 residues. Germline V CDR1 and CDR2: MNHNS, SASEGT. The V end was cut by 7 bases, the J end by 1 base, with 8 bases between. CDR3 residues: CASIGAAKNIQYF. The CDR3 DNA follows: TGTGCCAGCATTGGAGCGGCCAAAAACATTCAGTACTTC.

The chain joins TRBV5-8 to TRBJ1-5; D is uncertain. The V gene's germline CDR1 is SGHTS and CDR2 YDEGEE. The CDR3 length is 11 residues. V was clipped by 5 bases and J by 9 bases, with 9 bases between them. CDR3 sequence: CASSYGGPQHF. The CDR3 DNA is TGTGCCAGCAGTTATGGAGGGCCCCAGCATTTT.

The rearrangement uses TRBV19 and TRBJ1-5; D perhaps matches TRBD1 (5 bases). There are 16 residues in the CDR3. The ends were cut back, 4 bases at V and 4 bases at J, with 17 bases in the middle. Germline V lookup: CDR1 LNHDA, CDR2 SQIVND (reference sequence). In DNA form, the CDR3 reads TGTGCCAGTAGTAAAATGGGCAGGGAGTGGAATCAGCCCCAGCATTTT. Translation: CASSKMGREWNQPQHF. The full variable domain, in which reference TRBV19 and TRBJ1-5 provide the parts outside the CDR3, is DGGITQSPKYLFRKEGQNVTLSCEQNLNHDAMYWYRQDPGQGLRLIYYSQIVNDFQKGDIAEGYSVSREKKESFPLTVTSAQKNPTAFYLCASSKMGREWNQPQHFGDGTRLSIL.

This clone was counted a few times. The chain has TRBV9 and TRBJ2-7; either TRBD1 or TRBD2 may fit D (5 bases each). Per the germline V gene, CDR1 is SGDLS and CDR2 is YYNGEE. The CDR3 is 14 residues long. V was clipped by 3 bases and J by 3 bases, with 13 bases between them. For the CDR3, the DNA is TGTGCCAGCAGCGCCTTAGGGGCGGGCTACGAGCAGTACTTC. Amino acid sequence: CASSALGAGYEQYF.

This clone was observed a few times. Written as DNA, the CDR3 is TGTGCCAGTAGTATGGAAGGGGATGATAATTCACCCCTCCACTTT. Translation gives CASSMEGDDNSPLHF. The genes are TRBV19 and TRBJ1-6, with D possibly being TRBD1 (5 bases). The CDR3 extends over 15 amino acids. Trimming removed 3 bases from V and 5 bases from J, with 11 bases in between. Germline CDR1 is LNHDA and CDR2 is SQIVND (reference sequence).

V usage is TRBV10-3 and J usage is TRBJ1-2; perhaps TRBD1 as D (6 bases). Trimming cost V 2 bases and J 4 bases, with 11 bases left between them. CDR1 and CDR2 (germline): ENHRY, SYGVKD. The CDR3 runs 14 residues. CDR3 residues: CAISETGNFYGYTF. The DNA for the CDR3 is TGTGCCATCAGTGAGACAGGGAACTTCTATGGCTACACCTTC.

The J gene is TRBJ2-7, the V gene TRBV2, with D unresolved. Trimming shortened V by 4 bases and J by 4 bases, and 8 bases separated the two germline ends. Germline V gene sequence: CDR1 SNHLY, CDR2 FYNNEI. There are 12 residues in the CDR3. DNA of the CDR3: TGTGCCAGCAGTGTTTCGAGGTACGAGCAGTACTTC. As protein: CASSVSRYEQYF.

V usage is TRBV5-1 and J usage is TRBJ1-1; 7 nucleotides align to TRBD1. Germline CDR1 reads SGHRS; CDR2 reads YFSETQ. The CDR3 covers 17 residues. Trimming cost V 4 bases and J 0 bases; bases outside gene matches: 12. This CDR3 reads CASSLDDRDLLNTEAFF. For the CDR3, the DNA is TGCGCCAGCAGCCTAGACGACAGGGACCTGCTGAACACTGAAGCTTTCTTT.

The gene calls are TRBV9 and TRBJ1-5; 7 bases fit TRBD1. Trimming at V came to 3 bases and at J to 4 bases, leaving 4 bases not matched to a gene. This CDR3 has 14 amino acids. The germline V gene encodes CDR1 SGDLS and CDR2 YYNGEE. The CDR3 nucleotides are TGTGCCAGCAGCGGGGGCAGGGGGAATCAGCCCCAGCATTTT. Its protein product is CASSGGRGNQPQHF.

This clone was seen more than once but under ten times. The rearrangement links TRBV4-2 to TRBJ2-7; the match to TRBD2 covers 7 bases. Germline CDR1 reads LGHNA; CDR2 reads YNFKEQ. The CDR3 is made up of 16 amino acids. V shed 0 bases, J shed 1 base, and the junction held 6 bases outside the gene matches. CDR3 sequence reads: CASSQDLAGVSYEQYF. CDR3 bases: TGTGCCAGCAGCCAAGATTTGGCGGGGGTTTCCTACGAGCAGTACTTC.

The chain has TRBV29-1 and TRBJ2-5, with D possibly TRBD2 on 6 matching bases. CDR1 and CDR2 (germline): SQVTM, ANQGSEA. CDR3 length: 12 residues. Trimming removed 7 bases from V and 5 bases from J, with 14 bases in between. The CDR3 protein is CSAGGGSETQYF. DNA of the CDR3: TGCAGCGCCGGGGGAGGATCCGAGACCCAGTACTTC.

The V gene is TRBV19, the J gene TRBJ2-2; TRBD1 might be the D (6 bases). The CDR3 has 14 residues. Germline CDR1 and CDR2: LNHDA and SQIVND (reference sequence). Trimming removed 3 bases from V and 4 bases from J, with 9 bases in between. DNA of the CDR3: TGTGCCAGTAGTATGACAGGAGTCACCGGGGAGCTGTTTTTT. Translating it yields CASSMTGVTGELFF.

This clone is termed medium-sized (0.01 to 0.1%). J is TRBJ2-7 and V is TRBV4-3, with 13 nucleotides matching TRBD2. The V segment lost 6 bases and the J segment 7 bases; nucleotides outside the gene matches: 9. This CDR3 has 15 amino acids. From germline, CDR1 is LGHNA and CDR2 YSLEER. This CDR3 reads CASSRTSGGAGEQYF. CDR3 sequence (DNA): TGCGCCAGCAGTCGAACTAGCGGGGGGGCTGGGGAGCAGTACTTC.

V usage is TRBV11-2 and J usage is TRBJ1-1, with D unresolved. The V gene's germline CDR1 is SGHAT and CDR2 FQNNGV. V gave up 3 bases and J gave up 1 base, with 12 bases separating them. The CDR3 spans 15 residues. CDR3 residues: CASSFHTESNTEAFF. The CDR3 region has the DNA TGTGCCAGCAGCTTCCACACTGAGTCGAACACTGAAGCTTTCTTT.

The chain carries TRBV11-2 and TRBJ2-5; possibly TRBD2 for D (6 bases). The length of the CDR3 is 14 residues. CDR1 is SGHAT and CDR2 is FQNNGV in the germline V gene. The V end was cut by 4 bases, the J end by 2 bases, with 11 bases between. CDR3 in DNA: TGTGCCAGCAGCTGGGGACTGACGCAAGAGACCCAGTACTTC. Its protein product is CASSWGLTQETQYF.

This rearrangement joins TRBV5-1 to TRBJ2-7; 7 nucleotides line up with TRBD2. From germline, CDR1 is SGHRS and CDR2 YFSETQ. The V gene end was trimmed by 3 bases and the J gene end by 0 bases; junction bases not matched to a gene: 9. This CDR3 is built from 16 residues. In nucleotides, the CDR3 is TGCGCCAGCAGCTCTGGGGGGGGAGCGGCCTCCTACGAGCAGTACTTC. Its translation: CASSSGGGAASYEQYF.

The chain links TRBV2 to TRBJ1-6; 11 positions agree with TRBD1. This CDR3 is 17 amino acids long. V dropped 4 bases and J dropped 6; count of bases not matched to a gene: 8. The V gene's germline CDR1 is SNHLY and CDR2 FYNNEI. The CDR3 DNA sequence: TGTGCCAGCAGTGGGACAGGGGGCGCTCAGGTTAATTCACCCCTCCACTTT. Translated, it gives CASSGTGGAQVNSPLHF. Combining the CDR3 with reference TRBV2 and TRBJ1-6 gives the whole variable domain EPEVTQTPSHQVTQMGQEVILRCVPISNHLYFYWYRQILGQKVEFLVSFYNNEISEKSEIFDDQFSVERPDGSNFTLKIRSTKLEDSAMYFCASSGTGGAQVNSPLHFGNGTRLTVT.

There are a few counts of this clone. The V gene is TRBV18, the J gene TRBJ1-5; weak D call: TRBD1 (6 bases). Trimming stripped 6 bases from V and 5 bases from J, with 14 bases between. The CDR3 extends over 14 amino acids. Germline V gives CDR1 KGHSH, CDR2 LQKENI. The CDR3 sequence: CASSTGYLDQPQHF. Here the CDR3 DNA reads TGTGCCAGCTCGACAGGTTACCTTGATCAGCCCCAGCATTTT.

By share, this clone counts as medium-sized. The chain is built from TRBV5-1 and TRBJ2-1; TRBD2 matches 12 bases. CDR1 and CDR2 (germline): SGHRS, YFSETQ. The CDR3 has 14 amino acids. V shed 4 bases, J shed 7 bases, and the junction held 3 bases outside the gene matches. DNA for the CDR3: TGCGCCAGCAGCCCCGGACTAGCGGGAAATGAGCAGTTCTTC. It specifies CASSPGLAGNEQFF.

The V call is TRBV30, the J call TRBJ2-6, with D maybe TRBD1 (7 bases). The CDR3 consists of 16 residues. Trimming left V 5 bases short and J 5 bases short, with 19 bases between. CDR1 is GTSNPN, CDR2 SVGIG, per germline (reference sequence). This CDR3 is CAWGSPGGLRANVLTF. CDR3 sequence (DNA): TGTGCCTGGGGGAGCCCAGGGGGGCTTAGGGCCAACGTCCTGACTTTC.

The chain recombines TRBV20-1 with TRBJ1-2, with no clear D. Trimming removed 0 bases at V and 3 bases at J, with 2 bases between. This CDR3 has 11 amino acids. Germline V lookup: CDR1 DFQATT, CDR2 SNEGSKA (reference sequence). Here the CDR3 reads CSAREDYGYTF. The DNA of the CDR3 is TGCAGTGCTAGAGAGGACTATGGCTACACCTTC.

The chain carries TRBV4-3 and TRBJ2-4, with 7 bases lining up with TRBD2. Germline trimming cut 0 bases from V and 3 bases from J; bases unmatched to any gene: 11. CDR1 is LGHNA and CDR2 is YSLEER in the germline V gene. The CDR3 has 18 residues. In DNA, the CDR3 is TGCGCCAGCAGCCAAGACCTACGGGCTTCGGGGGGCAAAAACATTCAGTACTTC. As protein: CASSQDLRASGGKNIQYF.